The 5 T cell receptor beta chains reported below all come from one sample, sequenced in a study of siplizumab effects on memory and regulatory T cells. Method: immunoSEQ multiplex PCR; TCRdb's copy keeps in-frame clones and lacks some. The sample holds 90,000 to 120,000 clones; about 91% are singletons and the top ten take around 0.73%. Sequencing used Tregs sorted from blood. Every receptor here comes from a human donor in good health.

The sample holds one count of this clone. Other DNA sequences in this specimen translate into the identical CDR3. The chain is built from TRBV5-1 and TRBJ2-7; D perhaps matches TRBD2 (5 bases). The germline V gene has CDR1 SGHRS and CDR2 YFSETQ. Trimming stripped 5 bases from V and 0 bases from J, with 9 bases between. CDR3 length: 13 amino acids. Here the CDR3 reads CASSPSGSYEQYF. CDR3 DNA: TGCGCCAGCAGTCCGAGCGGCTCCTACGAGCAGTACTTC.

The chain carries TRBV13 and TRBJ2-7; D is ambiguous. The germline V gene has CDR1 PRHDT and CDR2 FYEKMQ (reference sequence). V shed 3 bases and J shed 2 bases, with 11 bases lying between them. The CDR3 length is 14 residues. This CDR3 is CASSLVGRTYEQYF. The CDR3 DNA is TGTGCCAGCAGCTTGGTAGGGCGGACCTACGAGCAGTACTTC.

The CDR3 DNA sequence: TGTGCCAGCAGCCCACTGGGGCGGGGTAGCACAGATACGCAGTATTTT. Its translation: CASSPLGRGSTDTQYF. The chain joins TRBV28 to TRBJ2-3; D is perhaps TRBD2 (6 bases). From germline, CDR1 is MDHEN and CDR2 SYDVKM. The CDR3 has 16 amino acids. V dropped 6 bases and J dropped 0 bases, with 16 bases sitting between them.

This clone was counted between two and nine times. V gene TRBV7-9 combines with J gene TRBJ1-5; unclear D gene. Germline-derived CDR1 and CDR2 are SEHNR and FQNEAQ (reference sequence). The V gene lost 3 bases and the J gene lost 4 bases, with 4 bases spanning the gap. The CDR3 consists of 12 residues. The DNA of the CDR3 is TGTGCCAGCAGCTTCTCAAATCAGCCCCAGCATTTT. This translates into CASSFSNQPQHF.

J is TRBJ2-7 and V is TRBV9, with 9 bases matching TRBD2. J was trimmed by 4 bases and V by 0 bases; bases with no gene match: 5. The CDR3 runs to 15 residues. CDR1 SGDLS and CDR2 YYNGEE come from the germline V gene. The CDR3 region is CASSVAAGGLYEQYF. Here the CDR3 DNA reads TGTGCCAGCAGCGTAGCGGCGGGAGGGCTGTACGAGCAGTACTTC.